Below, one T cell receptor beta chain is given with its context. Its antigen is as yet unknown. The RNA input was about 0.5 to 1 ug, and it was reverse transcribed with random hexamers. TCR beta CDR3 was amplified by immunoSEQ covering 54 Vbeta and 13 Jbeta. One entry per CDR3 protein results from TCRdb running MiXCR on the immunoSEQ multiplex PCR reads. This sample has 250,000 to 300,000 distinct CDR3 sequences; about 91% occur once, and the top ten carry 0.18%. The sample belongs to a study of CD8 T cells in Susac syndrome. Study conclusions and caveats: Acknowledgment was made by the study that its TCR sequencing and HLA analysis involved a relatively small number of individuals.

The sequence came from a human donor with multiple sclerosis. The source material was CD8+ T cells from PBMCs.

CDR3 amino acids: CASSLSGLVMIRNEQFF. DNA for the CDR3: TGTGCCAGCAGCTTATCGGGACTAGTAATGATTCGGAATGAGCAGTTCTTC. The chain links TRBV7-2 to TRBJ2-1; 8 bases agree with TRBD2. With V trimmed by 2 bases and J by 7 bases, 13 bases remained unmatched. The CDR3 runs to 17 residues. Germline CDR1 and CDR2: SGHTA and FQGNSA.